This T cell receptor (beta chain) was found in a study of blood T cells in healthy people across ages. Primed by a sample-barcoded 5' primer and a J-beta primer mix, a second PCR proceeded for about 7 to 12 cycles. One entry per CDR3 protein results from TCRdb running MiXCR on the 5' RACE reads. The table includes over 1,500,000 distinct CDR3 sequences, about two fifths detected once. The CDR3 length is 15 residues. Trimming took off 5 bases at V and 4 bases at J, with 15 bases between the two ends. CDR1 and CDR2 (germline): MNHEY, SMNVEV (reference sequence). The rearrangement uses TRBV27 and TRBJ2-1; possibly TRBD1 or TRBD2 for D (5 bases each). Sequencing was performed on blood. The source is a human donor in good health. The DNA of the CDR3 is TGTGCCAGCAGTCTTCGGGACGGGCCTTACAATGAGCAGTTCTTC. This encodes CASSLRDGPYNEQFF.